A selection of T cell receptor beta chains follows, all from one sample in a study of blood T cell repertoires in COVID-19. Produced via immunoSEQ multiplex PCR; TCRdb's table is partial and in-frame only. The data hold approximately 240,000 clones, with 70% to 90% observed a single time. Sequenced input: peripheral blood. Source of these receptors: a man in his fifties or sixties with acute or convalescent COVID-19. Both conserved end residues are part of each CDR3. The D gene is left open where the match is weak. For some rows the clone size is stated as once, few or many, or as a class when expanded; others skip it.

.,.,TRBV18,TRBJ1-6,CASSPVSGKVEGSPLHF,TGTGCCAGCTCACCAGTGTCGGGGAAGGTCGAAGGATCACCCCTCCACTTT
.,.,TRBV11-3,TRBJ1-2,CASSPAGRIGYTF,TGTGCCAGCAGTCCCGCCGGGAGAATTGGCTACACCTTC
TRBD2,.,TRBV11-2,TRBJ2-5,CASSHFVAGGQETQYF,TGTGCCAGCAGCCACTTTGTAGCGGGGGGGCAAGAGACCCAGTACTTC
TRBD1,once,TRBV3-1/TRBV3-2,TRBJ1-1,CASSQGRTGDGTEAFF,TGTGCCAGCAGCCAAGGCCGGACAGGGGATGGGACTGAAGCTTTCTTT
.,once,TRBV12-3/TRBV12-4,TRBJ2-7,CASSLNNYEQYF,TGTGCCAGCAGTTTGAACAACTACGAGCAGTACTTC
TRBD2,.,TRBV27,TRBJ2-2,CASRVAGYTGELFF,TGTGCCAGCAGGGTAGCGGGGTACACCGGGGAGCTGTTTTTT
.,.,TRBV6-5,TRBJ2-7,CASSSLLGADEQYF,TGTGCCAGCAGTTCCCTTCTAGGGGCGGACGAGCAGTACTTC
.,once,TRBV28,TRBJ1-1,CASSLLADRLNTEAFF,TGTGCCAGCAGTTTACTCGCCGACAGACTGAACACTGAAGCTTTCTTT
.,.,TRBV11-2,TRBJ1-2,CASSIAAGQPFYGYTF,TGTGCCAGCAGTATAGCCGCCGGACAGCCCTTCTATGGCTACACCTTC
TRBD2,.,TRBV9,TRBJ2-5,CASSASSGGGARETQYF,TGTGCCAGCAGCGCTTCCTCCGGCGGGGGGGCCCGAGAGACCCAGTACTTC
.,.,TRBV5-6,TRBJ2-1,CASSLPEAYNEQFF,TGTGCCAGCAGCTTGCCCGAGGCCTACAATGAGCAGTTCTTC
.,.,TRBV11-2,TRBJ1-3,CASSLAGGVNTIYF,TGTGCCAGCAGCTTGGCGGGGGGCGTAAACACCATATATTTT
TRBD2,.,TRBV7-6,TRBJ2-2,CASSLRSGGSANTGELFF,TGTGCCAGCAGCTTAAGGTCGGGCGGGAGCGCGAACACCGGGGAGCTGTTTTTT
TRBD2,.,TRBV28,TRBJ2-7,CASLAGLEGSYEQYF,TGTGCCAGCCTAGCGGGACTCGAAGGCTCCTACGAGCAGTACTTC
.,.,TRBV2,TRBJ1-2,CASSPGLYGYTF,TGTGCCAGCAGTCCAGGCCTCTATGGCTACACCTTC
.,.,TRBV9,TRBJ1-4,CASSVGTANEKLFF,TGTGCCAGCAGCGTAGGGACAGCTAATGAAAAACTGTTTTTT
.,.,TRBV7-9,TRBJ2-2,CASSLQSAVGELFF,TGTGCCAGCAGCTTACAATCCGCGGTCGGGGAGCTGTTTTTT
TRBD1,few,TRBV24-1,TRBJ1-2,CATSDLTGQVDGYTF,TGTGCCACCAGTGATTTGACGGGACAGGTGGATGGCTACACCTTC
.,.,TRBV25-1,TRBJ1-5,CAGSFPGNGNQPQHF,TGTGCCGGCAGTTTCCCAGGGAATGGCAATCAGCCCCAGCATTTT
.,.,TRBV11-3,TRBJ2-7,CASSSRDLTYEQYF,TGTGCCAGCAGCTCACGGGACTTAACCTACGAGCAGTACTTC
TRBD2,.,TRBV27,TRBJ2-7,CASSSPGLADEQYF,TGTGCCAGCAGCTCCCCCGGACTAGCGGACGAGCAGTACTTC
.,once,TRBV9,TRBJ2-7,CASGGTATYEQYF,TGTGCCAGCGGGGGGACAGCAACCTACGAGCAGTACTTC
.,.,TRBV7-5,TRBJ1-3,CARSPDRISGNTIYF,TGTGCCAGAAGCCCCGACAGGATCTCTGGAAACACCATATATTTT
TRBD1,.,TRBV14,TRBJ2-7,CASSQVRQGESYEQYF,TGTGCCAGCAGCCAAGTTCGACAGGGGGAAAGCTACGAGCAGTACTTC
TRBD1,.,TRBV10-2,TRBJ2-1,CASSEWDRGYNEQFF,TGCGCCAGCAGTGAGTGGGACAGGGGCTACAATGAGCAGTTCTTC
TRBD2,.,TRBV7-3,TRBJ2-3,CASSSYLSGSNTQYF,TGTGCCAGCAGCTCATACCTTAGCGGGAGTAATACGCAGTATTTT
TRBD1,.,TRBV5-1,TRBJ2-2,CASSFSGTGNTGELFF,TGCGCCAGCAGCTTTTCCGGGACAGGGAACACCGGGGAGCTGTTTTTT
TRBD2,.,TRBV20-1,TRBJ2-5,CSASLGLAGRETQYF,TGCAGTGCTAGTTTGGGACTAGCGGGCCGCGAGACCCAGTACTTC
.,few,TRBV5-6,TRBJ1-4,CASSSGDFNNEKLFF,TGTGCCAGCAGCTCAGGGGATTTTAATAATGAAAAACTGTTTTTT
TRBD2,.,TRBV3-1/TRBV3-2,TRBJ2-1,CASSSGTTDNEQFF,TGTGCCAGCAGCTCCGGGACTACCGACAATGAGCAGTTCTTC
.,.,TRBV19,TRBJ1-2,CASKEGRPANYGYTF,TGTGCCAGTAAGGAGGGGCGCCCAGCTAACTATGGCTACACCTTC
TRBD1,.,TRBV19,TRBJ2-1,CASSARDRGPSSYNEQFF,TGTGCCAGTAGTGCCCGGGACAGGGGGCCTAGCTCCTACAATGAGCAGTTCTTC
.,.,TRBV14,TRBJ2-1,CASSLTSGAYNEQFF,TGTGCCAGCAGCCTCACGTCGGGAGCCTACAATGAGCAGTTCTTC
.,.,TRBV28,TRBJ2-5,CASSLGSGLQETQYF,TGTGCCAGCAGTTTGGGCAGCGGTTTGCAAGAGACCCAGTACTTC
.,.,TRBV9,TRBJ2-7,CASSVAAGEIYEQYF,TGTGCCAGCAGCGTAGCGGCAGGGGAAATATACGAGCAGTACTTC
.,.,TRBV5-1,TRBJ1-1,CASSLRGAVNTEAFF,TGCGCCAGCAGCTTGCGGGGGGCGGTGAACACTGAAGCTTTCTTT
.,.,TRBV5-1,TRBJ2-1,CASSLPWGEQFF,TGCGCCAGCAGCTTACCGTGGGGCGAGCAGTTCTTC
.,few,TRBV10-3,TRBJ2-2,CAISELGQNTGELFF,TGTGCCATCAGTGAGTTGGGACAGAACACCGGGGAGCTGTTTTTT
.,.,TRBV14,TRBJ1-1,CASSRQAGNTEAFF,TGTGCCAGCAGCCGCCAAGCTGGGAACACTGAAGCTTTCTTT
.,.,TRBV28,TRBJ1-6,CASSRTPGGWASPLHF,TGTGCCAGCAGTCGCACTCCCGGGGGTTGGGCTTCACCCCTCCACTTT
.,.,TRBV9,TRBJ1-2,CASRTDDGYTF,TGTGCCAGCAGAACAGACGATGGCTACACCTTC
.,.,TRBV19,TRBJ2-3,CASSLADGGDTQYF,TGTGCCAGTAGTTTAGCAGATGGTGGAGATACGCAGTATTTT
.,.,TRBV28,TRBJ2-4,CASSLGGLAKNIQYF,TGTGCCAGCAGTTTAGGCGGGCTAGCCAAAAACATTCAGTACTTC
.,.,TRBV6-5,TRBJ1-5,CASSRYRYQPQHF,TGTGCCAGCAGTCGGTATCGGTATCAGCCCCAGCATTTT
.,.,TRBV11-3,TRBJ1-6,CASRKGGPGNSPLHF,TGTGCCAGCAGAAAGGGGGGGCCTGGGAATTCACCCCTCCACTTT
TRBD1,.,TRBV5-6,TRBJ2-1,CASSFPGGIRYEQFF,TGTGCCAGCAGCTTTCCAGGGGGCATACGGTATGAGCAGTTCTTC
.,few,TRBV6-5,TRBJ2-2,CASSYSFPTAGELFF,TGTGCCAGCAGTTACTCGTTCCCTACCGCGGGGGAGCTGTTTTTT
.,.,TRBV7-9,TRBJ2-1,CASSLVGQREQFF,TGTGCCAGCAGCTTAGTTGGTCAGCGGGAGCAGTTCTTC
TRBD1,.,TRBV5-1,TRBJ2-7,CASSLPRQGAGEQYF,TGCGCCAGCAGCTTGCCTCGACAGGGTGCTGGCGAGCAGTACTTC
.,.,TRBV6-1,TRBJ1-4,CASSEWGGWDEKLFF,TGTGCCAGCAGTGAATGGGGAGGTTGGGATGAAAAACTGTTTTTT
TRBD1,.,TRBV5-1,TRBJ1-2,CASSLPGTGAGYTF,TGCGCCAGCAGCTTGCCGGGGACAGGGGCTGGCTACACCTTC
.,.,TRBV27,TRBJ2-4,CASRNIGGTKNIQYF,TGTGCCAGCAGGAACATTGGGGGGACCAAAAACATTCAGTACTTC
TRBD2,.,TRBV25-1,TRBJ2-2,CASSETSGRVSGELFF,TGTGCCAGCAGTGAAACTAGCGGGAGGGTCTCCGGGGAGCTGTTTTTT